The 8 T cell receptor beta chains listed next were all sequenced from one sample in a study of OX40 agonist ivuxolimab in advanced cancers. Data came from immunoSEQ multiplex PCR; TCRdb stores just in-frame clones and leaves some out. This table has about 71,000 clones, less than 85% appearing once. The source material was CD4+ or CD8+ T cells sorted from blood, sampled in a trial of the OX40 agonist ivuxolimab. These receptors were obtained from an adult with an advanced solid tumor such as melanoma, head and neck, liver or kidney cancer.

This clone was detected once. The chain recombines TRBV18 with TRBJ1-1; no reliable D call. Trimming left V 3 bases short and J 1 base short, with 9 bases between. The CDR3 extends over 14 amino acids. CDR1 and CDR2 (germline): KGHSH, LQKENI. CDR3 sequence (DNA): TGTGCCAGCTCACCTTCGACCCAGAACACTGAAGCTTTCTTT. This gives the protein CASSPSTQNTEAFF.

The rearrangement joins TRBV19 to TRBJ2-3, with D perhaps matching TRBD2 (5 bases). The V gene lost 7 bases and the J gene lost 4 bases, with 21 bases spanning the gap. CDR1 LNHDA and CDR2 SQIVND come from the germline V gene (reference sequence). This CDR3 comprises 16 residues. CDR3 region: CASTSTSTRAADTQYF. CDR3 in DNA: TGTGCCAGTACCTCTACTTCGACGCGGGCGGCAGATACGCAGTATTTT.

V is TRBV11-2 and J is TRBJ1-1; D unclear. There are 14 residues in the CDR3. CDR1 is SGHAT and CDR2 is FQNNGV in the germline V gene. V was clipped by 1 base and J by 1 base, with 7 bases between them. The CDR3 DNA reads as TGTGCCAGCAGCTTAGTGGATTCGAACACTGAAGCTTTCTTT. Translation: CASSLVDSNTEAFF.

The rearrangement uses TRBV9 and TRBJ2-5; possibly TRBD2 for D (5 bases). Trimming stripped 3 bases from V and 9 bases from J, with 15 bases between. The CDR3 runs to 13 residues. Germline V gene sequence: CDR1 SGDLS, CDR2 YYNGEE. The CDR3 DNA reads as TGTGCCAGCAGCGAGGGAGCGGTGAGGGCCCAGTACTTC. Amino acids: CASSEGAVRAQYF.

A note on this clone: The sample has other DNA sequences that encode this CDR3 too. The chain employs TRBV7-2 and TRBJ2-7, with D unresolved. Germline V gene data show CDR1 as SGHTA and CDR2 as FQGNSA. Trimming removed 2 bases at V and 2 bases at J, with 7 bases between. The CDR3 length is 13 residues. The CDR3 sequence is CASSLSPTYEQYF. CDR3 DNA sequence: TGTGCCAGCAGCTTATCGCCCACCTACGAGCAGTACTTC.

The V and J genes are TRBV11-2 and TRBJ2-7, with D perhaps TRBD1 (5 bases). From germline, CDR1 is SGHAT and CDR2 FQNNGV. The CDR3 covers 13 residues. Trimming pared 1 base from V and 2 bases from J, leaving 6 bases between. The CDR3 sequence is CASSLGRAYEQYF. The CDR3 DNA sequence: TGTGCCAGCAGCTTAGGCAGGGCCTACGAGCAGTACTTC.

The chain has TRBV6-5 and TRBJ2-2; 11 nucleotides align to TRBD2. The CDR3 is made up of 15 amino acids. J gave up 4 bases and V 8 bases, and 6 bases lay outside the gene matches. Germline V lookup: CDR1 MNHEY, CDR2 SVGAGI. DNA of the CDR3: TGTGCCAGCGGGGGACTAGCGGCCTCCACCGGGGAGCTGTTTTTT. Protein product: CASGGLAASTGELFF.

In this sample, this clone turned up a few times. This rearrangement joins TRBV20-1 to TRBJ2-5; the D is unclear. V was pared by 6 bases and J by 5 bases, with 10 bases between. The CDR3 runs to 11 residues. CDR1 is DFQATT, CDR2 SNEGSKA, per germline (reference sequence). The CDR3 DNA reads as TGCAGTGCGTCCCGGATGGAGACCCAGTACTTC. Translated, it gives CSASRMETQYF.